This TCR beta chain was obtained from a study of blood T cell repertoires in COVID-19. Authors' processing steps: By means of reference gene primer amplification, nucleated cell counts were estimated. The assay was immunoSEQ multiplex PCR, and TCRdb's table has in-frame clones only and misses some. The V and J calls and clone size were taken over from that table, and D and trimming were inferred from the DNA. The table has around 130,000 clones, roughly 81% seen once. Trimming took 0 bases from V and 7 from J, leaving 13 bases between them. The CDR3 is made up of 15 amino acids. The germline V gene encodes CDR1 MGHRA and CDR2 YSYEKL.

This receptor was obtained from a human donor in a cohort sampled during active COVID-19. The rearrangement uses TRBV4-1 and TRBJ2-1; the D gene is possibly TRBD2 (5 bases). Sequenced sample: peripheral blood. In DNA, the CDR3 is TGCGCCAGCAGCCAAGAAGGATATAGCGTTAATGAGCAGTTCTTC. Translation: CASSQEGYSVNEQFF.